A selection of T cell receptor beta chains follows, all from one sample in a study of cytomegalovirus exposure and HLA in healthy donors. Sequencing used immunoSEQ multiplex PCR; TCRdb keeps in-frame clones, though not all of them. The data hold 220,000 or so clones, with more than 60% observed a single time. Sequences were obtained from PBMCs. These TCRs come from a woman aged 30 to 39 in good health and CMV-seronegative. CDR3s include the opening cysteine and the closing phenylalanine or tryptophan. The D gene is left open where the match is weak. Rows give clone size only sometimes, using once, few, many, or a class for an expanded clone.

TRBV2,TRBJ1-5,NA,TRBD1,TGTGCCAGCCGGTTTGGGACAGAAAATCAGCCCCAGCATTTT,CASRFGTENQPQHF
TRBV5-1,TRBJ1-6,NA,TRBD1,TGCGCCAGCAGCCTCGACAGGGTGGGTTCACCCCTCCACTTT,CASSLDRVGSPLHF
TRBV6-5,TRBJ1-5,NA,NA,TGTGCCAGCAGTGAAAACAGGGGCAATCAGCCCCAGCATTTT,CASSENRGNQPQHF
TRBV30,TRBJ2-7,NA,NA,TGTGCCTGGAGTAGGAGACTAAGCGACTACGAGCAGTACTTC,CAWSRRLSDYEQYF
TRBV15,TRBJ2-3,NA,NA,TGTGCCACCAGCAGAGATCTTGAGACCGAGGTTAGCACAGATACGCAGTATTTT,CATSRDLETEVSTDTQYF
TRBV5-5,TRBJ1-1,NA,TRBD1,TGTGCCAGCAGCTTGGGACAGGGTGGAGCCACTGAAGCTTTCTTT,CASSLGQGGATEAFF
TRBV11-3,TRBJ2-5,few,TRBD2,TGTGCCAGCAGCCTAGCGGGAGGGCAAGAGACCCAGTACTTC,CASSLAGGQETQYF
TRBV7-2,TRBJ1-5,once,NA,TGTGCCAGCACTCCGAGGGTCCAGGGGAAAGGACAGCCCCAGCATTTT,CASTPRVQGKGQPQHF
TRBV2,TRBJ1-1,few,NA,TGTGCCAGCAGTGAAGACATCATGAACACTGAAGCTTTCTTT,CASSEDIMNTEAFF
TRBV5-4,TRBJ2-3,NA,TRBD2,TGTGCCAGCAGCTCGACTAGCGGGAGGGCAGATACGCAGTATTTT,CASSSTSGRADTQYF
TRBV5-6,TRBJ1-5,once,NA,TGTGCCAGCAGCCGGACAGCTATCAGCAATCAGCCCCAGCATTTT,CASSRTAISNQPQHF
TRBV11-3,TRBJ2-3,NA,NA,TGTGCCAGCAGCCCTCCTCGCTGGGCAGTGGCTAAAGATACGCAGTATTTT,CASSPPRWAVAKDTQYF
TRBV6-5,TRBJ1-2,NA,NA,TGTGCCAGCAGAGCGAGGGGGGGGTTCTATGGCTACACCTTC,CASRARGGFYGYTF
TRBV7-9,TRBJ2-7,few,NA,TGTTCCAGCAGCCCGCGGGACCGGGGGTATCTCTACGAGCAGTACTTC,CSSSPRDRGYLYEQYF
TRBV5-4,TRBJ1-1,NA,NA,TGTGCCAGCAGCTTTTCGACGGGGAACACTGAAGCTTTCTTT,CASSFSTGNTEAFF
TRBV6-1,TRBJ2-7,NA,NA,TGTGCCAGCAGGTCCTTGGATATTTACTACGAGCAGTACTTC,CASRSLDIYYEQYF